A single sample gave rise to the 18 T cell receptor beta chains below, sequenced in a study of blood T cell repertoires in COVID-19. Method: immunoSEQ multiplex PCR; TCRdb's copy keeps in-frame clones and lacks some. In the table there are some 260,000 clones, about 86% of which are singletons. The material sequenced was PBMCs or T cells enriched from blood (not recorded which). The origin of the receptors is a man aged 25-45 years with acute COVID-19.

This clone was found a few times. V usage is TRBV4-2 and J usage is TRBJ1-6, with D possibly being TRBD1 (5 bases). V gave up 1 base and J gave up 7 bases, with 8 bases separating them. There are 14 residues in the CDR3. CDR1 and CDR2 (germline): LGHNA, YNFKEQ. The CDR3 protein is CASSQAGENSPLHF. CDR3 bases: TGTGCCAGCAGCCAAGCGGGGGAGAATTCACCCCTCCACTTT.

This chain joins TRBV6-5 and TRBJ1-1; no clear D gene. The ends were cut back, 6 bases at V and 2 bases at J, with 10 bases in the middle. The CDR3 covers 13 residues. Germline V gene sequence: CDR1 MNHEY, CDR2 SVGAGI. The CDR3 DNA follows: TGTGCCAGCAGCACGGGTCGAAACACTGAAGCTTTCTTT. Amino acids: CASSTGRNTEAFF.

This chain uses TRBV11-3 with TRBJ2-2; D is unresolved. Looked up from germline, CDR1 is SGHNT and CDR2 is YENEEA. CDR3 size: 15 residues. Trimming left V 5 bases short and J 4 bases short, with 14 bases between. For the CDR3, the DNA is TGTGCCAGCAGCGCACTGGGCCAGACCACCGGGGAGCTGTTTTTT. It is translated as CASSALGQTTGELFF.

The chain couples TRBV29-1 to TRBJ1-1; no definite D call. Germline CDR1 reads SQVTM; CDR2 reads ANQGSEA. The CDR3 is 11 residues long. V was pared by 4 bases and J by 6 bases, with 9 bases between. CDR3 in DNA: TGCAGCGTTGCCTCGGTGGCTGAAGCTTTCTTT. Translation: CSVASVAEAFF. Filled out from reference TRBV29-1 and TRBJ1-1, the complete variable domain reads SAVISQKPSRDICQRGTSLTIQCQVDSQVTMMFWYRQQPGQSLTLIATANQGSEATYESGFVIDKFPISRPNLTFSTLTVSNMSPEDSSIYLCSVASVAEAFFGQGTRLTVV.

The gene calls are TRBV9 and TRBJ2-2, with D possibly being TRBD1 (6 bases). The CDR3 is made up of 16 amino acids. V was clipped by 4 bases and J by 1 base, with 14 bases between them. Germline-derived CDR1 and CDR2 are SGDLS and YYNGEE. The CDR3 loop reads CASSTRQALNTGELFF. In DNA, the CDR3 is TGTGCCAGCAGCACGCGACAGGCCCTGAACACCGGGGAGCTGTTTTTT.

The chain uses TRBV24-1 and TRBJ1-5; possible D gene TRBD1, 6 bases. Germline assignment: CDR1 KGHDR and CDR2 SFDVKD. V gave up 2 bases and J gave up 0 bases, with 10 bases separating them. The CDR3 has 16 amino acids. The CDR3: CATSDSGTPSNQPQHF. DNA for the CDR3: TGTGCCACCAGTGATTCCGGGACACCTAGCAATCAGCCCCAGCATTTT.

This clone was recorded once. The V call is TRBV19, the J call TRBJ1-2; D is possibly TRBD1 (6 bases). The V gene's germline CDR1 is LNHDA and CDR2 SQIVND (reference sequence). CDR3 size: 15 residues. The ends were cut back, 3 bases at V and 7 bases at J, with 18 bases in the middle. CDR3 sequence: CASSIPDSLVGGYTF. The CDR3 region has the DNA TGTGCCAGTAGTATTCCGGACAGCCTGGTTGGTGGCTACACCTTC.

This chain uses TRBV30 with TRBJ1-1; D unresolved. This CDR3 contains 13 residues. Trimming shortened V by 2 bases and J by 1 base, and 8 bases separated the two germline ends. Germline V CDR1 and CDR2: GTSNPN, SVGIG (reference sequence). The CDR3 protein is CAWSHTSNTEAFF. The CDR3 bases are TGTGCCTGGAGTCACACCTCGAACACTGAAGCTTTCTTT.

The rearrangement uses TRBV14 and TRBJ1-1; TRBD1 is a possible D gene (5 bases). This CDR3 contains 13 residues. Germline CDR1 is SGHDN and CDR2 is FVKESK. V lost 6 bases and J 4 bases, leaving 12 bases between the germline ends. The CDR3 is CASREGKSTEAFF. DNA of the CDR3: TGTGCCAGCAGGGAGGGGAAGAGCACTGAAGCTTTCTTT.

The genes are TRBV6-5 and TRBJ1-1; D may be TRBD1 (6 bases). Trimming removed 4 bases at V and 1 base at J, with 10 bases between. From germline, CDR1 is MNHEY and CDR2 SVGAGI. The CDR3 covers 14 residues. In DNA form, the CDR3 reads TGTGCCAGCAGTTTGCCGGGACAGAACACTGAAGCTTTCTTT. Protein sequence: CASSLPGQNTEAFF.

The J gene is TRBJ2-2, the V gene TRBV6-4, with a weak D call TRBD1 (5 bases). The CDR3 is made up of 12 amino acids. Looked up from germline, CDR1 is MRHNA and CDR2 is SNTAGT. V was trimmed by 5 bases and J by 6 bases, leaving 7 bases between them. CDR3: CASSRGAGELFF. CDR3 DNA: TGTGCCAGCAGTAGGGGTGCCGGGGAGCTGTTTTTT.

This chain joins TRBV6-5 and TRBJ2-1, with D possibly matching TRBD1 (6 bases). Germline V lookup: CDR1 MNHEY, CDR2 SVGAGI. V shed 2 bases and J shed 13 bases, with 15 bases lying between them. CDR3 size: 13 residues. CDR3 nucleotides: TGTGCCAGCAGTTACGAGGAGGCGGACAGACAGTTCTTC. Translation: CASSYEEADRQFF.

The chain has TRBV6-1 and TRBJ2-7; no clear D gene. Per germline, CDR1 MNHNS and CDR2 SASEGT. This CDR3 comprises 15 residues. Trimming stripped 0 bases from V and 4 bases from J, with 13 bases between. CDR3 nucleotide sequence: TGTGCCAGCAGTGAAGCCCGAAACTCTCTTTACGAGCAGTACGTC. Amino acids: CASSEARNSLYEQYV.

The genes are TRBV6-6 and TRBJ2-1; 9 bases map to TRBD2. The germline gives CDR1 MNHNY, CDR2 SVGAGI (reference sequence). Losses at the gene ends were 4 bases for V and 3 bases for J; bases not matched to a gene: 1. CDR3 length equals 14 residues. As DNA, the CDR3 is TGTGCCAGCAGTTTTAGCGGGAGCTACAATGAGCAGTTCTTC. Protein sequence: CASSFSGSYNEQFF.

The chain is built from TRBV4-3 and TRBJ1-1, with unresolved D. Germline CDR1 is LGHNA and CDR2 is YSLEER. Trimming stripped 0 bases from V and 0 bases from J, with 5 bases between. This CDR3 contains 14 residues. CDR3 sequence reads: CASSQDTVNTEAFF. The CDR3 DNA reads TGCGCCAGCAGCCAAGATACAGTGAACACTGAAGCTTTCTTT.

Details on this clone: One end of the junction does not line up with germline, which may come from a read error. The J gene is TRBJ2-1, the V gene TRBV5-1; TRBD2 matches 8 bases. This CDR3 is built from 16 residues. Germline V lookup: CDR1 SGHRS, CDR2 YFSETQ. The CDR3 loop is CASSGSLTGGPNEQFF. The CDR3 bases are TGTGCCAGCAGCGGATCTCTGACGGGAGGGCCCAATGAGCAGTTCTTC.

In its sample, this clone was seen a few times. V is TRBV7-9 and J is TRBJ2-1; D is possibly TRBD1 (6 bases). The CDR3 consists of 14 residues. Between the trimmed V and J ends, which lost 7 bases and 10 bases, there was a span of 20 bases. Germline V CDR1 and CDR2: SEHNR, FQNEAQ (reference sequence). CDR3 protein: CASNNPDRLDEQFF. Written as DNA, the CDR3 is TGTGCCAGCAACAATCCGGACAGATTAGACGAGCAGTTCTTC. Variable domain in full (rest from reference TRBV7-9 and TRBJ2-1): DTGVSQNPRHKITKRGQNVTFRCDPISEHNRLYWYRQTLGQGPEFLTYFQNEAQLEKSRLLSDRFSAERPKGSFSTLEIQRTEQGDSAMYLCASNNPDRLDEQFFGPGTRLTVL.

This chain joins TRBV9 and TRBJ2-2, with TRBD2 identical over 10 bases. V lost 1 base to trimming and J lost 0 bases; unmatched junction nucleotides: 9. CDR3 size: 19 residues. In germline, CDR1 is SGDLS, CDR2 YYNGEE. The CDR3 loop is CASSVRASGRSTNTGELFF. DNA for the CDR3: TGTGCCAGCAGCGTAAGGGCTAGCGGGAGATCCACGAACACCGGGGAGCTGTTTTTT.